A selection of T cell receptor beta chains follows, all from one sample in a study of lymphopenia after photon versus proton radiotherapy. Clones were sequenced by immunoSEQ multiplex PCR, and TCRdb holds only the in-frame ones, with some missing. This sample yields 150,000 to 200,000 clones, of which roughly nine tenths are seen a single time; approximately 4.7% belongs to the top ten. The sequences come from peripheral blood, collected from a patient treated with photon-based radiotherapy. The receptors shown here come from a man aged 45 to 65 with gastric cancer. Both conserved end residues are part of each CDR3. The D gene is left open where the match is weak. Where a row states a size, it is once, few, many or the class of an expanded clone; other rows omit it.

V gene,D gene,J gene,CDR3 length,clone size,CDR3 protein,CDR3 DNA
TRBV6-5,-,TRBJ2-7,13,-,CASSLDGRYEQYF,TGTGCCAGCAGTTTGGACGGGAGATACGAGCAGTACTTC
TRBV11-2,-,TRBJ2-1,14,-,CASSPTAGNPEQFF,TGTGCCAGCAGCCCGACGGCGGGTAACCCTGAGCAGTTCTTC
TRBV6-5,-,TRBJ2-6,14,-,CASSPFRGANVLTF,TGTGCCAGCAGCCCCTTTCGGGGGGCCAACGTCCTGACTTTC
TRBV10-3,-,TRBJ2-5,12,-,CAISEGEETQYF,TGTGCCATCAGTGAGGGGGAAGAGACCCAGTACTTC
TRBV10-1,-,TRBJ1-1,13,once,CASSDVLNTEAFF,TGCGCCAGCAGTGATGTTCTCAACACTGAAGCTTTCTTT
TRBV9,-,TRBJ1-3,15,-,CASSPPGLTGNTIYF,TGTGCCAGCAGCCCCCCGGGACTCACTGGAAACACCATATATTTT
TRBV6-1,-,TRBJ2-2,14,few,CASDRSRSDGELFF,TGTGCCAGCGATAGGTCCCGTTCTGATGGGGAGCTGTTTTTT
TRBV14,-,TRBJ2-7,15,-,CASSPRGPRSYEQYF,TGTGCCAGCAGCCCCCGGGGCCCGAGGTCCTACGAGCAGTACTTC
TRBV5-4,TRBD1,TRBJ2-1,13,-,CASSPGQRNEQFF,TGTGCCAGCAGCCCGGGACAGAGAAATGAGCAGTTCTTC
TRBV9,-,TRBJ2-3,12,-,CASSVELNTQYF,TGTGCCAGCAGCGTAGAGCTGAATACGCAGTATTTT
TRBV28,TRBD1,TRBJ2-7,15,-,CASSFDRGPTYEQYF,TGTGCCAGCAGCTTCGACAGGGGACCTACGTACGAGCAGTACTTC
TRBV28,-,TRBJ1-1,11,-,CASLGNTEAFF,TGTGCCAGCTTGGGGAACACTGAAGCTTTCTTT
TRBV5-5,TRBD2,TRBJ2-5,15,-,CASRSAGGYSETQYF,TGTGCCAGCAGGTCAGCGGGAGGGTACTCAGAGACCCAGTACTTC
TRBV6-6,TRBD1,TRBJ1-2,15,-,CASSQTGTGGSGYTF,TGTGCCAGCAGCCAAACCGGGACAGGGGGCAGCGGCTACACCTTC
TRBV29-1,TRBD1,TRBJ1-2,14,-,CSVSGTENNYGYTF,TGCAGCGTTAGCGGGACAGAGAATAACTATGGCTACACCTTC
TRBV7-2,-,TRBJ2-2,16,-,CASSLAGKGSTGELFF,TGTGCCAGCAGCTTAGCGGGGAAGGGGTCCACCGGGGAGCTGTTTTTT
TRBV30,-,TRBJ2-2,15,-,CAWSVGGTDTGELFF,TGTGCCTGGAGTGTTGGAGGGACCGACACCGGGGAGCTGTTTTTT
TRBV10-1,-,TRBJ1-5,14,-,CASSYRADNQPQHF,TGCGCCAGCAGCTACCGGGCCGACAATCAGCCCCAGCATTTT
TRBV28,TRBD1,TRBJ1-1,16,-,CASRRGTGGMNTEAFF,TGTGCCAGCAGAAGAGGGACAGGGGGCATGAACACTGAAGCTTTCTTT
TRBV6-5,-,TRBJ1-5,15,-,CASSYSKAANQPQHF,TGTGCCAGCAGTTACTCGAAGGCGGCTAATCAGCCCCAGCATTTT
TRBV4-1,TRBD1,TRBJ1-3,16,-,CASSQQVQGTGNTIYF,TGCGCCAGCAGCCAACAAGTACAGGGGACTGGAAACACCATATATTTT
TRBV10-3,TRBD2,TRBJ2-3,16,-,CAISDPRSQRGDTQYF,TGTGCCATCAGTGACCCTCGGTCCCAGCGGGGAGATACGCAGTATTTT
TRBV6-5,-,TRBJ2-1,15,-,CASSFSKSSYNEQFF,TGTGCCAGCAGTTTTTCTAAGAGCTCCTACAATGAGCAGTTCTTC
TRBV25-1,TRBD1,TRBJ2-7,17,-,CASSEYPPTGGIDEQYF,TGTGCCAGCAGTGAATATCCCCCGACAGGGGGCATCGACGAGCAGTACTTC
TRBV10-3,TRBD1,TRBJ2-7,12,-,CAISGQGYEQYF,TGTGCCATCAGTGGACAGGGTTACGAGCAGTACTTC
TRBV4-2,-,TRBJ1-1,14,-,CASSQDEGGTEAFF,TGTGCCAGCAGCCAAGATGAGGGGGGGACTGAAGCTTTCTTT
TRBV18,TRBD1,TRBJ1-1,15,few,CASSPGQGMNTEAFF,TGTGCCAGCTCACCCGGACAGGGCATGAACACTGAAGCTTTCTTT
TRBV6-5,TRBD1,TRBJ2-1,14,-,CASSWDRGNHEQFF,TGTGCCAGCAGTTGGGACAGGGGAAACCATGAGCAGTTCTTC
TRBV7-2,-,TRBJ2-6,15,-,CASSLVRVGANVLTF,TGTGCCAGCAGCTTAGTCAGGGTTGGGGCCAACGTCCTGACTTTC
TRBV6-5,TRBD1,TRBJ2-2,14,-,CASSLTGGTGELFF,TGTGCCAGCAGTCTCACAGGGGGAACCGGGGAGCTGTTTTTT
TRBV5-1,-,TRBJ2-7,14,-,CASSLAGPPYEQYF,TGCGCCAGCAGCTTGGCCGGCCCGCCCTACGAGCAGTACTTC